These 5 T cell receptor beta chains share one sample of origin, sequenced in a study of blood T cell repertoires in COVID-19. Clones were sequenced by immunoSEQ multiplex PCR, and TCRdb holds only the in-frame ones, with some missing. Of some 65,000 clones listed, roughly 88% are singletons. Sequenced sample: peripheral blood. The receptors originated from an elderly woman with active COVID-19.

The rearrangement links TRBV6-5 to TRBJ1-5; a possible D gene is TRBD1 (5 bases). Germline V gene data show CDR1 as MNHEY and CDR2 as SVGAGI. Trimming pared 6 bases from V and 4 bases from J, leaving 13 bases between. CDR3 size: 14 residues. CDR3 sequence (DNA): TGTGCCAGCAGCCGCCGGGGGAGGAATCAGCCCCAGCATTTT. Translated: CASSRRGRNQPQHF.

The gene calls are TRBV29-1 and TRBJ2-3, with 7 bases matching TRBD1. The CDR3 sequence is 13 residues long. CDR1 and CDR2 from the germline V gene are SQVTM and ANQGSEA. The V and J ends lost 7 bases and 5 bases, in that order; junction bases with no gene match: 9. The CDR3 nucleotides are TGCAGCGGTTGGAGACAGGGATTAGATACGCAGTATTTT. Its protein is CSGWRQGLDTQYF.

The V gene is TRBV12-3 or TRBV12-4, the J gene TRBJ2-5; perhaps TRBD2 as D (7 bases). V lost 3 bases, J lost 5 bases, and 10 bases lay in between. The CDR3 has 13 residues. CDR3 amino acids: CASSLGGAETQYF. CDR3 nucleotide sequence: TGTGCCAGCAGTTTGGGGGGGGCGGAGACCCAGTACTTC.

Here the CDR3 DNA reads TGTGCCAGCAGCGGAGGCGGGAACAATGAGCAGTTCTTC. Translation: CASSGGGNNEQFF. V and J are TRBV9 and TRBJ2-1, with D possibly TRBD2 on 6 matching bases. The V end lost 3 bases, the J end lost 5 bases, and 9 bases lay between the germline ends. Looked up from germline, CDR1 is SGDLS and CDR2 is YYNGEE. This CDR3 has 13 residues.

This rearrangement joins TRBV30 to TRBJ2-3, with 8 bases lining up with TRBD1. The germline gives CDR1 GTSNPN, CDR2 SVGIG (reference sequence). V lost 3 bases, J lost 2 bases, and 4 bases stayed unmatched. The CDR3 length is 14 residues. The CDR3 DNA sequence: TGTGCCTGGAGCAACAGGGGGATCACAGATACGCAGTATTTT. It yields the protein CAWSNRGITDTQYF.